These 22 T cell receptor beta chains came from one sample sequenced in a study of T cell repertoires in cytomegalovirus infection. TCRdb passed the reads through MiXCR, listing each CDR3 protein once. The data hold some 800,000 distinct CDR3 sequences, with over 25% observed a single time. No cognate antigen is known for these TCRs. The sequences come from cultured CD8+ T cells from PBMCs, collected from culture after CMV antigen stimulation. These receptors all stem from a human donor in good health (CMV status not recorded). Some clones in this sample may be carry-over from other donors' samples.

The table lists this clonotype with a few counts. This sequence joins TRBV12-5 and TRBJ2-2; 11 bases map to TRBD2. J gave up 5 bases and V 4 bases, and 3 bases lay outside the gene matches. Germline V gene sequence: CDR1 LGHNT, CDR2 FRNRAP. The CDR3 sequence is 15 residues long. The CDR3 sequence: CASGWGTSGTGELFF. The DNA for the CDR3 is TGTGCTAGTGGTTGGGGGACTAGCGGAACCGGGGAGCTGTTTTTT.

A word on this clonotype: This may arise from a read error, as a much more abundant clone is one base away. This chain connects TRBV12-3 or TRBV12-4 to TRBJ2-2; D is undetermined. This CDR3 is 13 amino acids long. The DNA for the CDR3 is TGTGCCGGCAGTTTATCCGCTGCCGGGGAGCTGTTTTTT. Its translation is CAGSLSAAGELFF.

V and J are TRBV7-9 and TRBJ1-5; 7 bases align to TRBD1. In germline, CDR1 is SEHNR, CDR2 FQNEAQ (reference sequence). This CDR3 has 15 residues. The ends lost 5 bases at V and 0 bases at J; junction bases unmatched: 4. The CDR3 here is CASSGQENSNQPQHF. For the CDR3, the DNA is TGTGCCAGCAGCGGACAGGAAAATAGCAATCAGCCCCAGCATTTT.

In the case of this clonotype: At one of its ends the junction is not consistent with the germline gene, which may arise from a read error. The chain recombines TRBV4-1 with TRBJ2-3; 14 bases agree with TRBD2. The CDR3 runs 16 residues. The germline V gene has CDR1 MGHRA and CDR2 YSYEKL. The CDR3 loop is CASTGLAGGGGDTQYF. The CDR3 bases are TGTGCCAGCACCGGACTAGCGGGGGGTGGGGGAGATACGCAGTATTTT.

The chain combines TRBV27 with TRBJ1-6; D is unclear. CDR3 length: 17 residues. V dropped 2 bases and J dropped 1 base, with 12 bases sitting between them. The germline V gene encodes CDR1 MNHEY and CDR2 SMNVEV (reference sequence). CDR3 DNA: TGTGCCAGCAGTTTAGGGCGGGGTATATCCTATAATTCACCCCTCCACTTT. It specifies CASSLGRGISYNSPLHF.

This clonotype was seen only a few times. CDR3 nucleotide sequence: TGTGCCAGCAGTTACTCGAGGAGGGGGTCGTACAATGAGCAGTTCTTC. This sequence encodes CASSYSRRGSYNEQFF. The chain carries TRBV6-2 or TRBV6-3 and TRBJ2-1; D tentatively reads TRBD1 or TRBD2 (6 bases each). The V end lost 0 bases, the J end lost 4 bases, and 13 bases lay between the germline ends. The CDR3 is 16 residues long. Germline CDR1 is MNHEY and CDR2 is SVGEGT.

This clonotype was counted many times. This rearrangement joins TRBV7-2 to TRBJ2-1; 10 bases agree with TRBD2. CDR3 length equals 15 residues. Germline V gene data show CDR1 as SGHTA and CDR2 as FQGNSA. V dropped 4 bases and J dropped 4; count of bases not matched to a gene: 4. CDR3 nucleotide sequence: TGTGCCAGCAGCTCTCCTAGCGGGGGTTACAATGAGCAGTTCTTC. Translation gives CASSSPSGGYNEQFF.

V is TRBV27 and J is TRBJ2-5, with a possible D match to TRBD1 (5 bases). CDR1 is MNHEY and CDR2 is SMNVEV in the germline V gene (reference sequence). Trimming shortened V by 6 bases and J by 1 base, and 15 bases separated the two germline ends. CDR3 length: 15 residues. CDR3 region: CASRKTDQSQETQYF. The CDR3, as DNA: TGTGCCAGCAGGAAGACAGATCAAAGCCAAGAGACCCAGTACTTC.

This clonotype appeared many times. The chain combines TRBV7-2 with TRBJ2-1, with D possibly being TRBD2 (5 bases). The germline CDR1 and CDR2 sequences are SGHTA and FQGNSA. V was pared by 2 bases and J by 0 bases, with 14 bases between. The CDR3 loop spans 17 amino acids. The CDR3 spells CASSLYGLESSYNEQFF. CDR3 in DNA: TGTGCCAGCAGCTTATATGGACTGGAAAGCTCCTACAATGAGCAGTTCTTC.

The rearrangement joins TRBV9 to TRBJ1-2; TRBD1 might be the D (6 bases). This CDR3 region has 12 residues. The V gene lost 3 bases and the J gene lost 8 bases, with 11 bases spanning the gap. Germline CDR1 and CDR2: SGDLS and YYNGEE. CDR3 residues: CASSGGGDGYTF. The CDR3 DNA is TGTGCCAGCAGCGGAGGGGGGGACGGCTACACCTTC.

This chain uses TRBV3-1 with TRBJ1-2; 8 nucleotides match TRBD1. Germline V CDR1 and CDR2: LGHDT, YNNKEL (reference sequence). J was trimmed by 0 bases and V by 0 bases; bases with no gene match: 3. This CDR3 contains 16 residues. In DNA form, the CDR3 reads TGTGCCAGCAGCCAAGAAGGGACAGGACCTAACTATGGCTACACCTTC. As protein: CASSQEGTGPNYGYTF.

This clonotype is labeled as medium-sized. The gene calls are TRBV6-2 or TRBV6-3 and TRBJ2-2, with D maybe TRBD2 (5 bases). CDR1 and CDR2 from the germline V gene are MNHEY and SVGEGT. This CDR3 spans 17 amino acids. V was clipped by 0 bases and J by 2 bases, with 13 bases between them. Written as DNA, the CDR3 is TGTGCCAGCAGTTACTCGGTCCTAGCAAGTAACACCGGGGAGCTGTTTTTT. This sequence encodes CASSYSVLASNTGELFF.

The chain joins TRBV29-1 to TRBJ2-3; D unclear. V lost 0 bases and J lost 0, with 4 bases in between. CDR1 and CDR2 from the germline V gene are SQVTM and ANQGSEA. This CDR3 is 13 amino acids long. As DNA, the CDR3 is TGCAGCGTTGAAGAGGGAAGCACAGATACGCAGTATTTT. Translated: CSVEEGSTDTQYF.

This clonotype was recorded a few times. The V gene is TRBV12-3 or TRBV12-4, the J gene TRBJ2-2, with TRBD2 as a possible D gene (7 bases). Between the trimmed V and J ends, which lost 3 bases and 9 bases, there was a span of 29 bases. The CDR3 spans 19 residues. The CDR3 DNA follows: TGTGCCAGCAGTTTCCTTAGGGGGGGAGTAGGCTCCGACAAATGGGAGCTGTTTTTT. Its protein is CASSFLRGGVGSDKWELFF.

The J gene is TRBJ1-5, the V gene TRBV6-2 or TRBV6-3; 9 nucleotides line up with TRBD1. The CDR3 is 19 amino acids. V shed 0 bases, J shed 1 base, and the junction held 10 bases outside the gene matches. Germline lookup yields CDR1 MNHEY and CDR2 SVGEGT. The CDR3: CASSYSWGQGEGSNQPQHF. Written as DNA, the CDR3 is TGTGCCAGCAGTTACTCGTGGGGACAGGGAGAGGGGAGCAATCAGCCCCAGCATTTT.

This clonotype has only a few counts. The V call is TRBV6-2 or TRBV6-3, the J call TRBJ2-7, with D possibly being TRBD1 (7 bases). This CDR3 is 18 amino acids long. Looked up from germline, CDR1 is MNHEY and CDR2 is SVGEGT. Trimming took 6 bases from V and 6 from J, leaving 30 bases between them. This CDR3 reads CASSQIPKTGRPTSEQYV. CDR3 DNA: TGTGCCAGCAGCCAAATACCCAAGACAGGGAGGCCAACTAGCGAGCAGTACGTC.

V is TRBV4-1 and J is TRBJ1-6; D remains ambiguous. This CDR3 comprises 15 residues. V shed 0 bases and J shed 6 bases, with 9 bases lying between them. CDR1 MGHRA and CDR2 YSYEKL come from the germline V gene. The CDR3 DNA sequence: TGCGCCAGCAGCCAAGAACGGACGGGTAATTCACCCCTCCACTTT. Its protein product is CASSQERTGNSPLHF.

The rearrangement joins TRBV5-1 to TRBJ2-1, with 7 bases that match TRBD2. Per germline, CDR1 SGHRS and CDR2 YFSETQ. V was pared by 4 bases and J by 3 bases, with 7 bases of the junction left unmatched. The CDR3 extends over 15 amino acids. The CDR3 sequence: CASSQVGGFYNEQFF. CDR3 DNA: TGCGCCAGCAGCCAAGTCGGGGGGTTCTACAATGAGCAGTTCTTC.

The table lists this clonotype with a few counts. The chain employs TRBV28 and TRBJ2-5; 10 bases map to TRBD2. The junction had 7 bases not matched to a gene; V was cut back by 7 bases and J by 2 bases. Germline CDR1 MDHEN, CDR2 SYDVKM. The CDR3 totals 15 residues. For the CDR3, the DNA is TGTGCCAGCAAAATAGCGGGGGGCCCGCAAGAGACCCAGTACTTC. Translating it yields CASKIAGGPQETQYF.

This clonotype was counted between two and nine times. The chain joins TRBV6-6 to TRBJ1-6; D unresolved. CDR3 size: 17 residues. Trimming took off 5 bases at V and 0 bases at J, with 14 bases between the two ends. Germline V gives CDR1 MNHNY, CDR2 SVGAGI (reference sequence). CDR3 protein: CASSLSTASSYNSPLHF. CDR3 sequence (DNA): TGTGCCAGCAGTCTAAGTACAGCTAGCTCCTATAATTCACCCCTCCACTTT.

The rearrangement uses TRBV27 and TRBJ2-1; D not resolved. Per germline, CDR1 MNHEY and CDR2 SMNVEV (reference sequence). CDR3 length equals 11 residues. Trimming left V 7 bases short and J 6 bases short, with 7 bases between. This chain's CDR3 is CASISFNEQFF. The DNA of the CDR3 is TGTGCCAGCATCAGTTTCAATGAGCAGTTCTTC.

V usage is TRBV12-3 or TRBV12-4 and J usage is TRBJ2-4; D is possibly TRBD1 or TRBD2 (6 bases each). CDR3 size: 16 residues. V lost 7 bases to trimming and J lost 6 bases, with 22 bases between them. The CDR3 protein is CASKGDLAAGGNIQYF. CDR3 DNA: TGTGCCAGCAAGGGGGATCTGGCGGCCGGGGGAAACATTCAGTACTTC.